A selection of T cell receptor beta chains follows, all from one sample in a study of shared clonotypes between healthy human individuals. Repertoires were generated with immunoSEQ multiplex PCR, while TCRdb's copy carries only in-frame clones and drops some. The table has about 2.3 million clones, 92% seen once. The sequenced sample was naive CD4+ T cells from PBMCs. These receptors came from a young man in good health. Some clones in this sample may be carry-over from other donors' samples. The CDR3 runs from the conserved cysteine through the conserved F or W. The D gene is left open where the match is weak. Only part of the rows carry a size: once, few, many, or a class if the clone is expanded.

j_call,v_call,clone_size,d_call,cdr3_aa,cdr3_nt
TRBJ1-2,TRBV7-2,-,-,CASGLMGNYGYTF,TGTGCCAGCGGCTTAATGGGGAACTATGGCTACACCTTC
TRBJ2-1,TRBV5-4,-,TRBD2,CASSTGAGGYNEQFF,TGTGCCAGCAGTACGGGAGCGGGAGGCTACAATGAGCAGTTCTTC
TRBJ1-2,TRBV11-2,-,-,CASSLVQRGYGYTF,TGTGCCAGCAGCTTGGTACAACGGGGCTATGGCTACACCTTC
TRBJ2-7,TRBV10-1,-,-,CASSEGQRRGPHEQYF,TGCGCCAGCAGTGAGGGACAACGCCGGGGGCCCCACGAGCAGTACTTC
TRBJ2-5,TRBV7-2,once,-,CASSLTRSLYQETQYF,-
TRBJ2-1,TRBV7-2,-,-,CASSLVVTAGNEQFF,TGTGCCAGCAGCTTAGTAGTGACCGCCGGCAATGAGCAGTTCTTC
TRBJ1-4,TRBV4-1,-,-,CASSQVQPTNEKLFF,TGCGCCAGCAGCCAAGTTCAGCCAACTAATGAAAAACTGTTTTTT
TRBJ2-1,TRBV27,-,-,CATRSIGRSSYNEQFF,TGTGCCACCAGATCCATTGGGAGGTCCTCCTACAATGAGCAGTTCTTC
TRBJ1-2,TRBV18,-,-,CASSPTGHSYGYTF,TGTGCCAGCTCACCGACAGGACATTCTTATGGCTACACCTTC
TRBJ1-1,TRBV6-5,few,-,CASSSGRKEAFF,TGTGCCAGCAGTTCAGGCCGAAAGGAAGCTTTCTTT
TRBJ1-2,TRBV5-1,-,-,CASSNPENYGYTF,TGCGCCAGCAGTAATCCCGAAAACTATGGCTACACCTTC
TRBJ1-5,TRBV6-5,-,-,CASSLNQPQHF,TGTGCCAGCAGTTTAAATCAGCCCCAGCATTTT